The 27 T cell receptor beta chains given below trace back to one sample, sequenced in a study of T cells after posttransplantation cyclophosphamide. Sampled 1 year posttransplant, controls received myeloablative marrow transplants, methotrexate and a calcineurin inhibitor. Produced via immunoSEQ multiplex PCR; TCRdb's table is partial and in-frame only. The table has about 24,000 clones, roughly 90% seen once. This specimen was PBMCs, taken after an allogeneic stem cell transplant with a calcineurin inhibitor and methotrexate. The receptors shown here come from a female patient aged 50-59 years who received an allogeneic stem cell transplant from an unrelated donor, was CMV-positive, and had chronic GVHD only. The T cells may come from the graft donor.

A few counts support this clone. The rearrangement joins TRBV28 to TRBJ1-4; D might be TRBD1 (5 bases). Looked up from germline, CDR1 is MDHEN and CDR2 is SYDVKM. The CDR3 has 14 amino acids. Trimming stripped 7 bases from V and 0 bases from J, with 9 bases between. CDR3 DNA: TGTGCCAGCAATGGAGGGGCAACTAATGAAAAACTGTTTTTT. This encodes CASNGGATNEKLFF.

The chain links TRBV6-5 to TRBJ2-5; TRBD1 agrees at 10 bases. The J call is doubtful: the DNA matches TRBJ2-7 better. This CDR3 comprises 16 residues. The germline CDR1 and CDR2 sequences are MNHEY and SVGAGI. The CDR3 region is CASSYRARDRGSEQYF. The CDR3 region has the DNA TGTGCCAGCAGTTACCGGGCACGGGACAGGGGATCCGAGCAGTACTTC.

V and J are TRBV6-1 and TRBJ2-5; the D gene is possibly TRBD1 (5 bases). This CDR3 comprises 13 residues. Germline V gene data show CDR1 as MNHNS and CDR2 as SASEGT. Trimming took 6 bases from V and 2 from J, leaving 10 bases between them. The CDR3 sequence is CASSWTLQETQYF. CDR3 sequence (DNA): TGTGCCAGCAGCTGGACACTTCAAGAGACCCAGTACTTC.

V is TRBV27 and J is TRBJ2-7; no reliable D call. The V end lost 0 bases, the J end lost 0 bases, and 9 bases lay between the germline ends. The CDR3 length is 15 residues. The V gene's germline CDR1 is MNHEY and CDR2 SMNVEV (reference sequence). DNA of the CDR3: TGTGCCAGCAGTTTATCGATTACGAGCTCCTACGAGCAGTACTTC. This encodes CASSLSITSSYEQYF.

The chain employs TRBV7-6 and TRBJ2-3, with 7 bases lining up with TRBD2. V dropped 5 bases and J dropped 4; count of bases not matched to a gene: 9. Germline values: CDR1 SGHVS, CDR2 FNYEAQ. The CDR3 has 15 amino acids. CDR3 DNA: TGTGCCAGCAGCCCGAGCGGGAACTGGGCAGATACGCAGTATTTT. This sequence encodes CASSPSGNWADTQYF.

In this sample, this clone turned up a few times. The chain couples TRBV4-2 to TRBJ1-2, with 11 bases matching TRBD1. The CDR3 is made up of 15 amino acids. From germline, CDR1 is LGHNA and CDR2 YNFKEQ. Trimming cost V 5 bases and J 3 bases; bases outside gene matches: 5. CDR3: CASSLGDRGDYGYTF. Here the CDR3 DNA reads TGTGCCAGCAGCTTGGGGGACAGGGGGGACTATGGCTACACCTTC.

This clone was recorded once. This chain links TRBV15 with TRBJ2-5, with a possible D match to TRBD2 (5 bases). Deletions cut 1 base from V and 5 bases from J, with 11 bases between. CDR3 size: 14 residues. Looked up from germline, CDR1 is LNHNV and CDR2 is YYDKDF (reference sequence). CDR3 nucleotides: TGTGCCACCAGCAGAGTTCGGGGTTGGGAGACCCAGTACTTC. Its translation is CATSRVRGWETQYF. The full variable domain, completed using reference TRBV15 and TRBJ2-5, is DAMVIQNPRYQVTQFGKPVTLSCSQTLNHNVMYWYQQKSSQAPKLLFHYYDKDFNNEADTPDNFQSRRPNTSFCFLDIRSPGLGDTAMYLCATSRVRGWETQYFGPGTRLLVL.

This chain connects TRBV18 to TRBJ1-2, with 8 bases that match TRBD1. V dropped 3 bases and J dropped 7; count of bases not matched to a gene: 7. This CDR3 spans 14 amino acids. Germline values: CDR1 KGHSH, CDR2 LQKENI. CDR3 sequence: CASSPKTGAAGYTF. CDR3 nucleotides: TGTGCCAGCTCACCGAAGACAGGGGCGGCTGGCTACACCTTC.

The V call is TRBV7-3, the J call TRBJ2-3; 10 positions match TRBD1. V trimming: 5 bases; J trimming: 0 bases; junction bases outside the gene matches: 5. The CDR3 runs 16 residues. Per germline, CDR1 SGHTA and CDR2 FQGTGA. CDR3 in amino acids: CASSLPTGGSTDTQYF. The CDR3 bases are TGTGCCAGCAGCCTACCGACAGGGGGCAGCACAGATACGCAGTATTTT.

V is TRBV29-1 and J is TRBJ2-5; D perhaps matches TRBD2 (5 bases). Between the trimmed V and J ends, which lost 4 bases and 0 bases, there was a span of 6 bases. In germline, CDR1 is SQVTM, CDR2 ANQGSEA. CDR3 size: 12 residues. CDR3 in amino acids: CSVGEYQETQYF. As DNA, the CDR3 is TGCAGCGTTGGGGAGTACCAAGAGACCCAGTACTTC.

This sequence joins TRBV7-3 and TRBJ2-1; tentatively, D is TRBD2 (6 bases). Deletions cut 3 bases from V and 9 bases from J, with 21 bases between. The CDR3 runs 16 residues. Germline lookup yields CDR1 SGHTA and CDR2 FQGTGA. The DNA of the CDR3 is TGTGCCAGCAGCTTTAAGGGGACTGGTGTTATCGGTGAGCAGTTCTTC. This codes for CASSFKGTGVIGEQFF.

The gene calls are TRBV5-4 and TRBJ1-4; TRBD1 aligns across 9 bases. V shed 3 bases and J 6 bases; nucleotides not matched to a gene: 6. The CDR3 contains 15 residues. Germline V lookup: CDR1 SGHNT, CDR2 YYREEE (reference sequence). The CDR3 loop is CASSSRQGGHEKLFF. For the CDR3, the DNA is TGTGCCAGCAGCTCCAGACAGGGGGGACATGAAAAACTGTTTTTT.

The chain links TRBV28 to TRBJ2-7, with 8 bases that match TRBD2. Trimming cost V 10 bases and J 4 bases; bases outside gene matches: 18. The CDR3 loop spans 16 amino acids. Germline V gene sequence: CDR1 MDHEN, CDR2 SYDVKM. The CDR3 here is CATSPGGAGDGYEQYF. The CDR3 bases are TGTGCCACAAGCCCGGGAGGGGCAGGGGATGGTTACGAGCAGTACTTC.

The rearrangement joins TRBV11-2 to TRBJ1-2; no definite D call. V was cut by 2 bases and J by 7 bases, with 11 bases left in between. Germline lookup yields CDR1 SGHAT and CDR2 FQNNGV. The CDR3 length is 13 residues. The CDR3 here is CASSLLLAGGYTF. As DNA, the CDR3 is TGTGCCAGCAGCTTACTATTGGCGGGTGGCTACACCTTC.

V gene TRBV5-1 combines with J gene TRBJ2-5; TRBD1 matches at 10 bases. After removal of 4 bases from V and 5 bases from J, the junction contained 11 bases not matched to a gene. The germline CDR1 and CDR2 sequences are SGHRS and YFSETQ. The length of the CDR3 is 16 residues. Here the CDR3 DNA reads TGCGCCAGCAGCATTACGCCGACAGGGGGCGGGGAGACCCAGTACTTC. This translates into CASSITPTGGGETQYF.

This clone was found once. The chain has TRBV10-2 and TRBJ2-1, with 13 bases identical to TRBD2. With 6 bases clipped from V and 6 bases from J, the junction kept 5 bases outside the gene matches. The CDR3 extends over 15 amino acids. Germline V gene data show CDR1 as WSHSY and CDR2 as SAAADI. The CDR3 coding sequence is TGCGCCAGCAGCCTACTAGCGGGAGGGGTCAATGAGCAGTTCTTC. It yields the protein CASSLLAGGVNEQFF.

The J gene is TRBJ2-2, the V gene TRBV7-2, with 9 bases fitting TRBD2. Looked up from germline, CDR1 is SGHTA and CDR2 is FQGNSA. This CDR3 is built from 18 residues. After removal of 4 bases from V and 4 bases from J, the junction contained 13 bases not matched to a gene. The chain's CDR3 is CASSYRQGGRATTGELFF. CDR3 bases: TGTGCCAGCAGCTACCGACAGGGCGGGAGGGCCACCACCGGGGAGCTGTTTTTT.

This clone was observed a few times. The rearrangement links TRBV6-5 to TRBJ2-5, with a tentative D call TRBD2 (5 bases). The tail of the sequence fits TRBJ2-7 better, so the J call may be wrong. The germline V gene encodes CDR1 MNHEY and CDR2 SVGAGI. CDR3 size: 12 residues. The CDR3: CASSPGVHEQYF. CDR3 in DNA: TGTGCCAGCAGTCCCGGGGTCCACGAGCAGTACTTC.

The gene calls are TRBV4-1 and TRBJ2-5; weak D call: TRBD2 (6 bases). The DNA end is more similar to TRBJ2-7, so the J call may be wrong. In germline, CDR1 is MGHRA, CDR2 YSYEKL. The CDR3 covers 16 residues. CDR3 nucleotide sequence: TGCGCCAGCAGCCAAGATCGGAGACTAGGGTCCTACGAGCAGTACTTC. Protein product: CASSQDRRLGSYEQYF.

The chain uses TRBV28 and TRBJ2-5, with TRBD2 matching over 7 bases. The junction had 10 bases not matched to a gene; V was cut back by 5 bases and J by 1 base. Germline CDR1 and CDR2: MDHEN and SYDVKM. CDR3 length equals 16 residues. The CDR3: CASSPREADVQETQYF. The CDR3 DNA follows: TGTGCCAGCAGTCCACGGGAGGCGGACGTCCAAGAGACCCAGTACTTC. Variable domain in full (rest from reference TRBV28 and TRBJ2-5): DVKVTQSSRYLVKRTGEKVFLECVQDMDHENMFWYRQDPGLGLRLIYFSYDVKMKEKGDIPEGYSVSREKKERFSLILESASTNQTSMYLCASSPREADVQETQYFGPGTRLLVL.

The chain carries TRBV15 and TRBJ1-1; 7 nucleotides agree with TRBD1. Trimming cost V 5 bases and J 3 bases; bases outside gene matches: 9. Germline V lookup: CDR1 LNHNV, CDR2 YYDKDF (reference sequence). The CDR3 consists of 15 residues. CDR3 DNA sequence: TGTGCCACCAGCGGGCGACGGGACAGCTACACTGAAGCTTTCTTT. Protein product: CATSGRRDSYTEAFF.

This clone was seen only a few times. The V call is TRBV10-3, the J call TRBJ2-2, with 8 bases lining up with TRBD2. V gave up 4 bases and J gave up 0 bases; unmatched junction bases: 1. This CDR3 is 15 amino acids long. Looked up from germline, CDR1 is ENHRY and CDR2 is SYGVKD. This chain's CDR3 is CAISVGLANTGELFF. The CDR3 nucleotides read TGTGCCATCAGTGTGGGACTAGCGAACACCGGGGAGCTGTTTTTT.

This chain joins TRBV7-9 and TRBJ2-7; 8 positions match TRBD2. Per germline, CDR1 SEHNR and CDR2 FQNEAQ (reference sequence). Trimming cost V 5 bases and J 0 bases; bases outside gene matches: 3. CDR3 length: 14 amino acids. CDR3 DNA: TGTGCCAGCAGCCCGGGGACTAGCTCCTACGAGCAGTACTTC. It specifies CASSPGTSSYEQYF.

This chain joins TRBV5-4 and TRBJ2-1; TRBD2 matches at 8 bases. This CDR3 is built from 15 residues. Germline V gene data show CDR1 as SGHNT and CDR2 as YYREEE (reference sequence). V lost 1 base and J lost 4; bases outside the gene matches: 4. The CDR3 loop is CASSLLAGQYNEQFF. The CDR3 region has the DNA TGTGCCAGCAGCTTGTTAGCGGGGCAATACAATGAGCAGTTCTTC.

The rearrangement links TRBV9 to TRBJ2-2; 8 bases align to TRBD1. The CDR3 runs to 16 residues. V lost 0 bases and J lost 5; bases outside the gene matches: 6. CDR1 is SGDLS and CDR2 is YYNGEE in the germline V gene. This chain's CDR3 is CASSVGSGGRTGELFF. CDR3 sequence (DNA): TGTGCCAGCAGCGTAGGCTCAGGGGGCAGGACCGGGGAGCTGTTTTTT.

The chain uses TRBV27 and TRBJ2-1, with a possible D match to TRBD2 (6 bases). Germline-derived CDR1 and CDR2 are MNHEY and SMNVEV (reference sequence). V gave up 8 bases and J gave up 0 bases, with 14 bases separating them. The CDR3 sequence is 15 residues long. The CDR3 is CASRPYGSSYNEQFF. The CDR3 nucleotides are TGTGCCAGCCGACCGTACGGGAGCTCCTACAATGAGCAGTTCTTC.

The V call is TRBV7-3, the J call TRBJ1-6; no firm D call. The CDR3 contains 13 residues. Trimming shortened V by 2 bases and J by 13 bases, and 12 bases separated the two germline ends. The germline CDR1 and CDR2 sequences are SGHTA and FQGTGA. CDR3 nucleotide sequence: TGTGCCAGCAGCTTACAAGGAGGAAGTCCCCTCCACTTT. Translation: CASSLQGGSPLHF.